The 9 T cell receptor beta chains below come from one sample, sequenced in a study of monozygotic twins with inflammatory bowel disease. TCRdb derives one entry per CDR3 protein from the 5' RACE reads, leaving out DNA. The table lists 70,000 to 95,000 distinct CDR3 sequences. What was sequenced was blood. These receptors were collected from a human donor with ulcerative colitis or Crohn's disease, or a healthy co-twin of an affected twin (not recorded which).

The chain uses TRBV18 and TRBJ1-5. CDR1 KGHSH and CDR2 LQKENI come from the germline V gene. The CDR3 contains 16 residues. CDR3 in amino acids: CASSPVRSDSNQPQHF.

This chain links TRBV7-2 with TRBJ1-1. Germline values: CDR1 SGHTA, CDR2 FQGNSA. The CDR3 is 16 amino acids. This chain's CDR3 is CASSLSPGATKTEAFF. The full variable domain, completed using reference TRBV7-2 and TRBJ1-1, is GAGVSQSPSNKVTEKGKDVELRCDPISGHTALYWYRQSLGQGLEFLIYFQGNSAPDKSGLPSDRFSAERTGGSVSTLTIQRTQQEDSAVYLCASSLSPGATKTEAFFGQGTRLTVV.

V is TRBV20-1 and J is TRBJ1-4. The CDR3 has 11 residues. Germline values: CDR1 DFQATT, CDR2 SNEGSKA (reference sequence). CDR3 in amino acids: CSSQRTEKLFF.

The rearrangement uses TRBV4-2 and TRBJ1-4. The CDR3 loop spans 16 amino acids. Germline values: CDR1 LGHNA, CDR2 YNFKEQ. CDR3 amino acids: CASSQDRDLRREKLFF.

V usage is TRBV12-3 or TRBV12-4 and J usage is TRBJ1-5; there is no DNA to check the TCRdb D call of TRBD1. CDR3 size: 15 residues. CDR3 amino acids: CASSPTGEDNQPQHF.

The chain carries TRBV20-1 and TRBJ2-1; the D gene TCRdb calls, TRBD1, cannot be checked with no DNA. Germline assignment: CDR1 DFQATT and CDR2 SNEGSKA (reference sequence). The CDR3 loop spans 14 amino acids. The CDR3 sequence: CSATEDTSYNEQFF.

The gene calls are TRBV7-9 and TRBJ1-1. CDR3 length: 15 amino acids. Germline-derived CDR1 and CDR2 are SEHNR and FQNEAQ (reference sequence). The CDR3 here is CASSLDALLNTEAFF.

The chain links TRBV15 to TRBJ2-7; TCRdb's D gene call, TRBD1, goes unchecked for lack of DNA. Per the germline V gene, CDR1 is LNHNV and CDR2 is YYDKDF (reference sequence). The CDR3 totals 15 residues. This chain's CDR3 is CATNPGTGNPYEQYF.

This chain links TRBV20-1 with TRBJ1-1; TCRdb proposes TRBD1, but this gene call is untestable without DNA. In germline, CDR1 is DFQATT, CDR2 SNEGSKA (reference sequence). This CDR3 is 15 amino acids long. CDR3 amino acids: CSARGTRGPNTEAFF.